This T cell receptor beta chain was retrieved from a study of cytomegalovirus exposure and HLA in healthy donors. V lost 0 bases and J lost 3; bases outside the gene matches: 4. This CDR3 contains 17 residues. In germline, CDR1 is SGHRS, CDR2 YFSETQ. Study-level findings and limits: TCR beta chains numbering more than 150 were designated cytomegalovirus-associated.

About this clone: No antigen is known for it.

TCRdb keeps only in-frame clones here, not all; method: immunoSEQ multiplex PCR. Found here are about 110,000 clones, more than 90% of them singletons; the top ten hold roughly 0.67%. The source of this sequence is a woman aged 18-29 years in good health and CMV-seronegative. V and J are TRBV5-1 and TRBJ2-3, with TRBD2 matching 13 bases. Specimen: PBMCs. This chain's CDR3 is CASSLGLAGGWTDTQYF. CDR3 DNA: TGCGCCAGCAGCTTGGGACTAGCGGGGGGATGGACAGATACGCAGTATTTT.